The 3 T cell receptor beta chains below all came from one sample that was sequenced in a study of spatial heterogeneity in lung cancer. Study-wide results and limits: Expanded intratumoral alpha and beta TCR counts tracked tumor mutation counts.

Indicated time point: sample taken at primary tumor resection. TCRdb reanalysed the 5' RACE reads using MiXCR and keeps one entry per CDR3 protein. The sample has about 11,000 distinct CDR3 sequences, 5% to 6% seen once. No cognate antigen is known for these TCRs. Specimen: lung tumor tissue, collected at surgery. All receptors come from a male donor with early-stage non-small cell lung cancer.

In this sample, this clonotype turned up many times. The chain has TRBV4-2 and TRBJ2-2; 7 bases fit TRBD2. With V trimmed by 1 base and J by 1 base, 6 bases remained unmatched. This CDR3 is 17 amino acids long. Germline V CDR1 and CDR2: LGHNA, YNFKEQ. DNA for the CDR3: TGTGCCAGCAGCCAAGTGGTTAGCGGGCTGAACACCGGGGAGCTGTTTTTT. Translated, it gives CASSQVVSGLNTGELFF.

This clonotype was detected many times. This sequence joins TRBV3-1 and TRBJ1-5; D not resolved. Trimming pared 3 bases from V and 1 base from J, leaving 4 bases between. Germline assignment: CDR1 LGHDT and CDR2 YNNKEL (reference sequence). The CDR3 consists of 13 residues. The CDR3 sequence: CASSHSSNQPQHF. CDR3 nucleotide sequence: TGTGCCAGCAGCCATTCCAGCAATCAGCCCCAGCATTTT. The whole variable domain, filled in from reference TRBV3-1 and TRBJ1-5, reads DTAVSQTPKYLVTQMGNDKSIKCEQNLGHDTMYWYKQDSKKFLKIMFSYNNKELIINETVPNRFSPKSPDKAHLNLHINSLELGDSAVYFCASSHSSNQPQHFGDGTRLSIL.

This clonotype came up many times. This rearrangement joins TRBV9 to TRBJ2-5; D tentatively fits TRBD1 or TRBD2 (6 bases each). V was clipped by 0 bases and J by 4 bases, with 16 bases between them. The CDR3 sequence is 16 residues long. Germline V gives CDR1 SGDLS, CDR2 YYNGEE. The CDR3 nucleotides are TGTGCCAGCAGCGTAGAAGGTCGGGGGCAGGGAGAGACCCAGTACTTC. Its protein product is CASSVEGRGQGETQYF.